The present entry profiles one T cell receptor beta chain with its context. Its antigen is currently unknown. The CDR3 is 13 residues long. Trimming stripped 5 bases from V and 3 bases from J, with 14 bases between. Germline CDR1 and CDR2: SQVTM and ANQGSEA. The entry originates in a study of OX40 agonist ivuxolimab in advanced cancers. Study-wide context: Three patients had partial responses: one hepatocellular carcinoma, two cutaneous melanoma.

Notes on the study in general: At doses 0.1 to 3.0 mg/kg, CD4+ and CD8+ clones expanded. Some nonresponders additionally presented with little normalized T-cell clonal expansion. Antigen targets of the expanded peripheral T cells went undetermined.

Measured with immunoSEQ multiplex PCR; TCRdb has only the in-frame clones, and not every one. The sample has under 15,000 clones, 65% to 75% seen once; the top ten hold approximately 30%. The sequences come from CD4+ or CD8+ T cells sorted from blood, collected in a trial of the OX40 agonist ivuxolimab. This sequence was found in an adult with an advanced solid tumor such as melanoma, head and neck, liver or kidney cancer. V gene TRBV29-1 combines with J gene TRBJ2-7; D gene unclear. This CDR3 is CSVRHPQSYEQYF. The DNA for the CDR3 is TGCAGCGTTCGACACCCCCAGAGCTACGAGCAGTACTTC.